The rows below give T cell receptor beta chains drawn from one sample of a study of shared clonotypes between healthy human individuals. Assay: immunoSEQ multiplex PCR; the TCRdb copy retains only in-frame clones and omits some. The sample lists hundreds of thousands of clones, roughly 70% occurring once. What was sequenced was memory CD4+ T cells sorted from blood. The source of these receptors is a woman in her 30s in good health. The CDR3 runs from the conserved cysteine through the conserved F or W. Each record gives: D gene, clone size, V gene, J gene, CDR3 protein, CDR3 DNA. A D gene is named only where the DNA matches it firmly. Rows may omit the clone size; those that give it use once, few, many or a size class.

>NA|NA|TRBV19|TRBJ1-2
CASSIGLLPGRYYGYTF
TGTGCCAGTAGTATAGGCCTACTCCCGGGACGCTACTATGGCTACACCTTC
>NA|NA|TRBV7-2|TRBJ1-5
CASSDSGSNQPQHF
TGTGCCAGCAGCGACAGTGGAAGCAATCAGCCCCAGCATTTT
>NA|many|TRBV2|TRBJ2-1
CASRRVSQEFF
TGTGCCAGCAGGAGGGTCTCACAAGAGTTCTTC
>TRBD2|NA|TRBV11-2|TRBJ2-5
CASSLALAGEAQYF
TGTGCCAGCAGCTTAGCTCTAGCGGGGGAGGCCCAGTACTTC
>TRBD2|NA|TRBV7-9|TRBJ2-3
CASSQSGSTDTQYF
TGTGCCAGCAGCCAGAGCGGGAGTACAGATACGCAGTATTTT
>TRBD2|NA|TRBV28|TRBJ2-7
CASSPRQGRREGFHEQYF
TGTGCCAGCAGTCCCCGACAGGGCCGGCGGGAGGGATTCCACGAGCAGTACTTC
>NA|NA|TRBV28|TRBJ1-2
CASSSGGSDYGYTF
TGTGCCAGCAGTTCCGGAGGGTCTGACTATGGCTACACCTTC
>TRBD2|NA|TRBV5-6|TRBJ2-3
CASSLSLAGPDTQYF
TGTGCCAGCAGCTTGTCCCTAGCGGGACCAGATACGCAGTATTTT
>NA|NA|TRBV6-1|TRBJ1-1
CASSFSLQGTEAFF
TGTGCCAGCAGTTTTTCATTACAGGGTACTGAAGCTTTCTTT
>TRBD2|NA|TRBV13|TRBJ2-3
CASSPSPFTSGHPPSTDTQYF
TGTGCCAGCAGCCCATCACCCTTTACTAGCGGCCACCCTCCTAGCACAGATACGCAGTATTTT
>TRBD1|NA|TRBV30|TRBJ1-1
CAWNRGLGTEAFF
TGTGCCTGGAACAGGGGGCTTGGCACTGAAGCTTTCTTT
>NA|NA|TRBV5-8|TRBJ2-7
CASSLGLPEQYF
TGTGCCAGCAGCTTAGGGCTCCCCGAGCAGTACTTC
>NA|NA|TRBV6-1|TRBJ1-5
CASSVGGKRGPQHF
TGTGCCAGCAGTGTGGGGGGCAAGAGGGGGCCCCAGCATTTT
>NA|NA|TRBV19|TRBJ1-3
CASSPTENTIYF
TGTGCCAGTAGTCCGACAGAAAACACCATATATTTT
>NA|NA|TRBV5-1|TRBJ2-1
CASSREGEYGREQFF
TGCGCCAGCAGCCGGGAAGGGGAATACGGTCGGGAGCAGTTCTTC
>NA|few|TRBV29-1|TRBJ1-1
CSVYRNTEAFF
TGCAGCGTTTATCGTAACACTGAAGCTTTCTTT
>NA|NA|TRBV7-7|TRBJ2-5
CASSRPDEPRETQYF
TGTGCCAGCAGCCGCCCGGACGAACCAAGGGAGACCCAGTACTTC
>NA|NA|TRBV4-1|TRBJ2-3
CASSQDRVLGGDTQYF
TGCGCCAGCAGCCAAGATCGGGTGTTGGGAGGCGATACGCAGTATTTT
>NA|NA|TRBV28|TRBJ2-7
CASTAGADYEQYF
TGTGCCAGCACCGCGGGGGCTGACTACGAGCAGTACTTC
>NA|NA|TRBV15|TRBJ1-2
CATSRDYGGAGYTF
TGTGCCACCAGCAGAGATTATGGGGGGGCTGGCTACACCTTC
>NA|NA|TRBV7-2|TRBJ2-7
CASSFGRGGYEQYF
TGTGCCAGCAGCTTTGGTCGAGGCGGGTACGAGCAGTACTTC
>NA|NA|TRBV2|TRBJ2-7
CASMLDTSYEQYF
TGTGCCAGCATGTTGGACACCTCCTACGAGCAGTACTTC
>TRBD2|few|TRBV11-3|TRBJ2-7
CASSPAGGPHEQYF
TGTGCCAGCAGCCCAGCGGGAGGGCCACACGAGCAGTACTTC